This TCR beta chain was observed in a study of shared clonotypes between healthy human individuals. Study observations and caveats: Sorted-subset samples were not fully sequenced, rarefaction indicated. The researchers took only blood, and tissue repertoires probably look different. Clonotypes shared by all four sorted-subset donors had higher generation probabilities than non-shared clonotypes.

The germline V and J ends were trimmed by 0 bases and 3 bases, with 6 bases remaining between them. This CDR3 region has 13 residues. Germline V gives CDR1 MGHRA, CDR2 YSYEKL. Naive CD8 cells were CD45RO-negative, positively selected for CCR7, excluding terminally differentiated effector memory CD45RA+ cells. Per the original methods: Junction-only immunoSEQ data arrived without quality scores, meaning filtering differed. TCRdb's copy holds only in-frame clones and misses some; the assay was immunoSEQ multiplex PCR. V and J calls plus clone size are reproduced from that table; the DNA served to infer D and trimming. The data contain hundreds of thousands of clones, around 90% of them singletons. This clone appeared a single time. What it binds is unknown.

V is TRBV4-1 and J is TRBJ2-7, with no clear D. Sequenced: naive CD8+ T cells sorted from blood. The TCR was taken from a man younger than 40 in good health. The CDR3 nucleotides are TGCGCCAGCAGCCAAGAGGACGGCTACGAGCAGTACTTC. Its translation: CASSQEDGYEQYF.